The clone carrying this TCR beta chain was seen just once. Germline V gene sequence: CDR1 SQVTM, CDR2 ANQGSEA. Trimming left V 4 bases short and J 1 base short, with 11 bases between. This CDR3 is 15 amino acids long. These data originate in a study of T cell changes during pregnancy in multiple sclerosis. Data came from immunoSEQ multiplex PCR; TCRdb stores just in-frame clones and leaves some out. This sample has about 48,000 clones, with approximately 92% found just once. This sequence joins TRBV29-1 and TRBJ2-6; D is perhaps TRBD1 (5 bases). The sample in question was CD4+ T cells from peripheral blood mononuclear cells, obtained in the second trimester of pregnancy. The sequence was collected from a female donor in good health, enrolled as a control in a pregnancy study. The CDR3 sequence is CSVGAGSSGANVLTF. The CDR3, as DNA: TGCAGCGTTGGGGCAGGGTCATCTGGGGCCAACGTCCTGACTTTC.